The source of this TCR beta chain is a study of blood T cell repertoires in COVID-19. The CDR3 consists of 14 residues. V was cut by 0 bases and J by 1 base, with 7 bases left in between. CDR1 is SGHRS, CDR2 YFSETQ, per germline. Assay: immunoSEQ multiplex PCR; the TCRdb copy retains only in-frame clones and omits some. This table has approximately 330,000 clones, 85% to 90% appearing once. The J gene is TRBJ2-5, the V gene TRBV5-1; D is perhaps TRBD1 (5 bases). The TCR originated in a woman in her twenties or thirties who had recovered from COVID-19. Sequencing was done on a sample of PBMCs or T cells enriched from blood (not recorded which). The CDR3 region has the DNA TGCGCCAGCAGCTTGGGACAGTTCCAAGAGACCCAGTACTTC. Amino acids: CASSLGQFQETQYF.